This T cell receptor beta chain was documented in a study of blood T cell repertoires in COVID-19. At the level of the study: The United States, Italy and Spain provided the acute and convalescent COVID-19 samples.

Profiling relied on immunoSEQ multiplex PCR, and the TCRdb table lists in-frame clones only, not all of them. The sample shows some 150,000 clones, 86% of them seen only once. Sequences were obtained from peripheral blood. This sequence was found in a woman at least 80 years old in a cohort sampled during active or convalescent COVID-19.

CDR3 sequence reads: CASSLGRVFSEQYV. The CDR3 DNA is TGTGCCAGCAGCTTAGGCCGCGTCTTCTCCGAGCAGTACGTC. This chain uses TRBV7-9 with TRBJ2-7; D unclear. V lost 1 base to trimming and J lost 6 bases, with 13 bases between them. CDR3 length: 14 residues. Germline assignment: CDR1 SEHNR and CDR2 FQNEAQ (reference sequence).